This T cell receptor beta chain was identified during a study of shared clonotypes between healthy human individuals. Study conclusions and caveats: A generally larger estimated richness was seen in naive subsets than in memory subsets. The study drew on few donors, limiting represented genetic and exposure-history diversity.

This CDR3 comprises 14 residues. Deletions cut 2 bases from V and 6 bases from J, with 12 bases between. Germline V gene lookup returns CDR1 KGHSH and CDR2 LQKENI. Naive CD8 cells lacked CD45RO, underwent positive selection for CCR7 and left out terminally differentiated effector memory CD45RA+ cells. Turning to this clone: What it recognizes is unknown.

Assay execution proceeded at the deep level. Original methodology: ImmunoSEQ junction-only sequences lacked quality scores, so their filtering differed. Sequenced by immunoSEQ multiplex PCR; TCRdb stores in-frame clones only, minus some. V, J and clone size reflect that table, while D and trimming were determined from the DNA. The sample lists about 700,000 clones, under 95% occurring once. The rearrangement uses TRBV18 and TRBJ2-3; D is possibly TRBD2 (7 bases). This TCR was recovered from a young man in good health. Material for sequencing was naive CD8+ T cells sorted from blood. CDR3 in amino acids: CASSPGRGLDTQYF. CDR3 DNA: TGTGCCAGCTCACCAGGGCGGGGGCTGGATACGCAGTATTTT.